The next 18 T cell receptor beta chains were all read from a single sample in a study of blood T cell repertoires in COVID-19. Produced via immunoSEQ multiplex PCR; TCRdb's table is partial and in-frame only. The sample yields about 360,000 clones, about 87% seen once. Sequencing used peripheral blood. The receptors were gathered from a human donor in a cohort sampled during active COVID-19.

This chain connects TRBV27 to TRBJ2-1, with D hard to call. V was cut by 3 bases and J by 3 bases, with 6 bases left in between. This CDR3 region has 13 residues. From germline, CDR1 is MNHEY and CDR2 SMNVEV (reference sequence). Written as DNA, the CDR3 is TGTGCCAGCAGTTTCGTTAGCTACAATGAGCAGTTCTTC. It encodes CASSFVSYNEQFF.

The chain carries TRBV7-3 and TRBJ2-3; the match to TRBD2 covers 10 bases. The CDR3 is made up of 17 amino acids. V was clipped by 1 base and J by 4 bases; unmatched bases: 8. Per germline, CDR1 SGHTA and CDR2 FQGTGA. The CDR3 sequence: CASSLSSSGGGADTQYF. CDR3 DNA sequence: TGTGCCAGCAGCTTAAGTTCTAGCGGGGGAGGAGCAGATACGCAGTATTTT.

This chain joins TRBV11-1 and TRBJ1-4; D call uncertain. The CDR3 runs to 13 residues. Germline CDR1 SGHAT, CDR2 FQDESV (reference sequence). V shed 5 bases and J shed 5 bases, with 9 bases lying between them. CDR3 residues: CASSPVINEKLFF. The DNA of the CDR3 is TGTGCCAGCAGCCCGGTGATCAATGAAAAACTGTTTTTT.

In regard to this clone: This specimen includes other DNA sequences encoding the same CDR3. The chain combines TRBV5-1 with TRBJ2-7, with 7 bases fitting TRBD1. Trimming took 0 bases from V and 4 from J; bases not matched to a gene: 4. The CDR3 has 14 residues. Germline V lookup: CDR1 SGHRS, CDR2 YFSETQ. The CDR3 here is CASSLDRGRYEQYF. CDR3 DNA sequence: TGCGCCAGCAGCTTGGACAGGGGTAGGTACGAGCAGTACTTC.

This clone was counted once. For the CDR3, the DNA is TGTGCCAGCAGTGACCGGGTTCAGGGCTACACCTTC. It translates to CASSDRVQGYTF. The J gene is TRBJ1-2, the V gene TRBV6-1, with D hard to call. The V and J ends lost 3 bases and 8 bases respectively, with 10 bases between them. Germline-derived CDR1 and CDR2 are MNHNS and SASEGT. The CDR3 is made up of 12 amino acids.

The chain links TRBV6-5 to TRBJ1-3; D gene uncertain. This CDR3 contains 16 residues. Trimming took 0 bases from V and 0 from J, leaving 9 bases between them. Germline lookup yields CDR1 MNHEY and CDR2 SVGAGI. The CDR3 sequence: CASSYSGSSSGNTIYF. The CDR3 DNA reads as TGTGCCAGCAGTTACTCGGGCAGCTCCTCTGGAAACACCATATATTTT.

This chain links TRBV6-5 with TRBJ1-4, with a weak D call TRBD1 (5 bases). Germline CDR1 MNHEY, CDR2 SVGAGI. This CDR3 comprises 14 residues. The germline V and J ends were trimmed by 0 bases and 7 bases, with 9 bases remaining between them. Here the CDR3 reads CASSYSSGGEKLFF. The CDR3 coding sequence is TGTGCCAGCAGTTACTCGTCCGGGGGTGAAAAACTGTTTTTT.

The J gene is TRBJ2-5, the V gene TRBV7-8, with 11 nucleotides matching TRBD2. CDR3 length equals 16 residues. Germline trimming cut 3 bases from V and 2 bases from J; bases unmatched to any gene: 5. Germline V gives CDR1 SGHVS, CDR2 FQNEAQ. CDR3 protein: CASSFGTSGVQETQYF. DNA of the CDR3: TGTGCCAGCAGCTTCGGGACTAGCGGAGTTCAAGAGACCCAGTACTTC.

The chain is built from TRBV29-1 and TRBJ2-1; 12 bases map to TRBD2. Germline V lookup: CDR1 SQVTM, CDR2 ANQGSEA. The CDR3 spans 15 residues. The ends lost 6 bases at V and 0 bases at J; junction bases unmatched: 3. CDR3 DNA sequence: TGCAGCGTCACTAGCGGGGGGTTCTCCTACAATGAGCAGTTCTTC. This codes for CSVTSGGFSYNEQFF.

The sample holds one count of this clone. The chain links TRBV2 to TRBJ2-5; D is unresolved. CDR1 and CDR2 (germline): SNHLY, FYNNEI. The CDR3 covers 13 residues. The V end was cut by 4 bases, the J end by 1 base, with 7 bases between. CDR3 DNA: TGTGCCAGCAGTGCTTACTCCCAAGAGACCCAGTACTTC. The encoded protein is CASSAYSQETQYF.

The chain has TRBV2 and TRBJ2-5, with 7 bases that match TRBD1. Looked up from germline, CDR1 is SNHLY and CDR2 is FYNNEI. Trimming cost V 7 bases and J 5 bases; bases outside gene matches: 13. The CDR3 has 15 amino acids. The CDR3 DNA reads as TGTGCCAGCAACCCCCAGACAGGGTTGAGGGAGACCCAGTACTTC. Protein product: CASNPQTGLRETQYF.

V gene TRBV4-2 combines with J gene TRBJ2-4; D not resolved. The CDR3 is 15 residues long. The V end was cut by 1 base, the J end by 7 bases, with 14 bases between. The germline gives CDR1 LGHNA, CDR2 YNFKEQ. DNA of the CDR3: TGTGCCAGCAGCCAAGTCTGGAGTTCAATCAACATTCAGTACTTC. Translated, it gives CASSQVWSSINIQYF.

The chain joins TRBV3-1 (or the pseudogene TRBV3-2) to TRBJ1-6, with D possibly matching TRBD1 (5 bases). V dropped 6 bases and J dropped 8 bases, with 14 bases sitting between them. Germline V CDR1 and CDR2: LGHDT, YNNKEL (reference sequence). The CDR3 spans 14 residues. Here the CDR3 reads CASSRGGVHSPLHF. The CDR3 nucleotides read TGTGCCAGCAGTAGGGGTGGAGTCCATTCACCCCTCCACTTT.

The sample holds a few counts of this clone. The chain uses TRBV4-1 and TRBJ2-3; D possibly corresponds to TRBD2 (6 bases). V lost 2 bases and J lost 4, with 13 bases in between. This CDR3 comprises 15 residues. CDR1 MGHRA and CDR2 YSYEKL come from the germline V gene. CDR3 region: CASSQKVGGSDTQYF. The DNA for the CDR3 is TGCGCCAGCAGCCAAAAGGTGGGAGGTTCAGATACGCAGTATTTT.

The V and J genes are TRBV5-1 and TRBJ2-5, with D possibly TRBD2 on 5 matching bases. Germline CDR1 is SGHRS and CDR2 is YFSETQ. The CDR3 covers 14 residues. Trimming removed 4 bases from V and 2 bases from J, with 12 bases in between. The CDR3: CASSPRLLQETQYF. CDR3 coding DNA: TGCGCCAGCAGCCCCAGACTACTTCAAGAGACCCAGTACTTC. The entire variable domain, with the rest obtained from reference TRBV5-1 and TRBJ2-5, is as follows: KAGVTQTPRYLIKTRGQQVTLSCSPISGHRSVSWYQQTPGQGLQFLFEYFSETQRNKGNFPGRFSGRQFSNSRSEMNVSTLELGDSALYLCASSPRLLQETQYFGPGTRLLVL.

This clone has more than one count but fewer than ten. This chain links TRBV21-1 with TRBJ1-5. TRBV21-1 is classified as a pseudogene. The CDR3 contains 15 residues. The CDR3 DNA reads as TGTGCCAGCAGCAGCACCTACTATAGCAATCAGCCCCAGCATTTT. It specifies CASSSTYYSNQPQHF.

V usage is TRBV2 and J usage is TRBJ2-3; maybe TRBD1 (5 bases). CDR1 and CDR2 from the germline V gene are SNHLY and FYNNEI. The CDR3 sequence is 14 residues long. V lost 6 bases to trimming and J lost 1 base, with 11 bases between them. As DNA, the CDR3 is TGTGCCAGCAGGGGCAGGGTTGGCACAGATACGCAGTATTTT. Translation: CASRGRVGTDTQYF.

The gene calls are TRBV28 and TRBJ2-3, with TRBD2 matching 12 bases. The CDR3 extends over 15 amino acids. From germline, CDR1 is MDHEN and CDR2 SYDVKM. V lost 11 bases, J lost 4 bases, and 10 bases stayed unmatched. The CDR3 bases are TGTGCCTCCACTCCTAGCGGGGGGGGATCAGATACGCAGTATTTT. Residues: CASTPSGGGSDTQYF.